Included here is one TCR beta chain sequence, with context. Antigen: not known. The donors were in the roughly 130-subject validation cohort; that cohort was separate from the roughly 730-subject first cohort. The CDR3 runs 15 residues. CDR1 and CDR2 from the germline V gene are SEHNR and FQNEAQ (reference sequence). Trimming shortened V by 5 bases and J by 3 bases, and 16 bases separated the two germline ends. This entry is derived from a study of cytomegalovirus exposure and HLA in healthy donors. Clones were sequenced by immunoSEQ multiplex PCR, and TCRdb holds only the in-frame ones, with some missing. The sample has 200,000 to 250,000 clones, roughly 84% seen once. Study conclusions and caveats: A classifier reportedly called cytomegalovirus status with high sensitivity and specificity.

The sequence was obtained from a woman aged 18-29 years in good health and CMV-seropositive. The sequencing sample was made of PBMCs. V and J are TRBV7-9 and TRBJ1-1; no reliable D call. CDR3 nucleotide sequence: TGTGCCAGCAGCCCACGGGGATCCCGCGACACTGAAGCTTTCTTT. This encodes CASSPRGSRDTEAFF.